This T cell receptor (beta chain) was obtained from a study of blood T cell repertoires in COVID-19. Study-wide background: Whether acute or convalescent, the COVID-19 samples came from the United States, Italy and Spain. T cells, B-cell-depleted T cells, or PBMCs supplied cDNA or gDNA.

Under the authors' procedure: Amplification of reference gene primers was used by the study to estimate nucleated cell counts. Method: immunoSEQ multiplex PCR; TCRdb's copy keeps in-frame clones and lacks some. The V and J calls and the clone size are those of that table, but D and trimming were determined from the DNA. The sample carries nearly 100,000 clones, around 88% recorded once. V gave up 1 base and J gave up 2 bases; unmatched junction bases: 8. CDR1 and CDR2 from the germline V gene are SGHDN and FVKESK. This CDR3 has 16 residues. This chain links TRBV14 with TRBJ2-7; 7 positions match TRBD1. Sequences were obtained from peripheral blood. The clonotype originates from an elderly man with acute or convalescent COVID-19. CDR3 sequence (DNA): TGTGCCAGCAGCCAAGCCCAGACAGGGCATACCTACGAGCAGTACTTC. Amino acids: CASSQAQTGHTYEQYF.